This T cell receptor beta chain was retrieved from a study of blood T cell repertoires in COVID-19. Across the whole study: Nucleic acid was either cDNA or gDNA, and it came from T cells, B-cell-depleted T cells, or PBMCs.

Generated by immunoSEQ multiplex PCR, the TCRdb table keeps only in-frame clones and is missing some. The sample has over 110,000 clones, approximately 81% seen once. This clone was recorded only once. This CDR3 is built from 13 residues. The V and J ends lost 3 bases and 5 bases respectively, with 10 bases between them. Per germline, CDR1 LNHDA and CDR2 SQIVND (reference sequence). The sequencing sample was made of PBMCs or T cells enriched from blood (not recorded which). This chain joins TRBV19 and TRBJ1-1; no clear D. The receptor comes from a man between 35 and 55 years old with acute COVID-19. In nucleotides, the CDR3 is TGTGCCAGTAGTATTAGTCGGGAAACTGAAGCTTTCTTT. Encoded protein: CASSISRETEAFF.